The present T cell receptor (beta chain) was sequenced within a study of blood T cell repertoires in COVID-19. This table comes from immunoSEQ multiplex PCR, and its TCRdb copy is limited to in-frame clones, with some not included. The sample has some 250,000 clones, around four fifths seen once; the top ten hold around 7.9%. The sequence derives from a man aged 35 to 55 with active or convalescent COVID-19. Material for sequencing was peripheral blood.

CDR3: CASSLLAGARAPLHF. CDR3 nucleotide sequence: TGTGCCAGCAGTTTATTAGCGGGGGCTAGGGCACCCCTCCACTTT. The V call is TRBV28, the J call TRBJ1-6; tentative D call: TRBD1 (6 bases). This CDR3 comprises 15 residues. V was cut by 1 base and J by 11 bases, with 15 bases left in between. CDR1 is MDHEN, CDR2 SYDVKM, per germline.